The 27 T cell receptor beta chains given below trace back to one sample, sequenced in a study of T cells in Graves' hyperthyroidism and ophthalmopathy. RNA transcripts gave rise to amplified TCR beta CDR3 regions. Researchers ran a first-round RT-PCR on the TCR CDR3 using the HTBI primer set. TCRdb re-called the multiplex PCR reads through MiXCR, storing one row per CDR3 protein. The repertoire includes around 340,000 distinct CDR3 sequences, about 20% of them detected once, and 45% to 50% sits in the top ten. What was sequenced was blood. The source is a woman aged 45-60 years with Graves' hyperthyroidism.

This clonotype was counted at least ten times. The V and J genes are TRBV7-2 and TRBJ1-5; D not resolved. CDR3 length equals 13 residues. Per the germline V gene, CDR1 is SGHTA and CDR2 is FQGNSA. Trimming pared 6 bases from V and 6 bases from J, leaving 12 bases between. The DNA of the CDR3 is TGTGCCAGCAGTTACCGGGGAGGTCAGCCCCAGCATTTT. It is translated as CASSYRGGQPQHF.

The V and J genes are TRBV20-1 and TRBJ1-5, with unresolved D. This CDR3 region has 12 residues. Germline CDR1 reads DFQATT; CDR2 reads SNEGSKA (reference sequence). V lost 3 bases to trimming and J lost 2 bases, with 5 bases between them. CDR3 amino acids: CSASSGNQPQHF. Written as DNA, the CDR3 is TGCAGTGCTAGTTCGGGCAATCAGCCCCAGCATTTT.

This clonotype was picked up many times. V and J are TRBV11-2 and TRBJ2-5, with D possibly matching TRBD2 (6 bases). Germline V gene lookup returns CDR1 SGHAT and CDR2 FQNNGV. This CDR3 spans 16 amino acids. Trimming stripped 0 bases from V and 2 bases from J, with 13 bases between. CDR3 in amino acids: CASSLDPSGLQETQYF. In DNA form, the CDR3 reads TGTGCCAGCAGCTTAGATCCCAGCGGACTACAAGAGACCCAGTACTTC.

This clonotype was counted only a few times. The V call is TRBV6-1, the J call TRBJ1-6, with D possibly TRBD1 on 6 matching bases. The CDR3 is 16 residues long. In germline, CDR1 is MNHNS, CDR2 SASEGT. Trimming cost V 6 bases and J 1 base, with 13 bases left between them. For the CDR3, the DNA is TGTGCCAGCAGCGATTCGCAGGGGTCCTATAATTCACCCCTCCACTTT. Amino acids: CASSDSQGSYNSPLHF.

This clonotype was counted many times. The rearrangement joins TRBV7-2 to TRBJ2-5; 13 positions match TRBD2. Germline CDR1 is SGHTA and CDR2 is FQGNSA. CDR3 length: 15 amino acids. V dropped 4 bases and J dropped 4; count of bases not matched to a gene: 3. The chain's CDR3 is CASSSGLAGLETQYF. In nucleotides, the CDR3 is TGTGCCAGCAGCTCGGGACTAGCGGGGTTAGAGACCCAGTACTTC.

This clonotype was counted ten times or more. This chain connects TRBV11-1 to TRBJ2-1; weak D call: TRBD2 (5 bases). The CDR3 covers 15 residues. Germline V gives CDR1 SGHAT, CDR2 FQDESV (reference sequence). The V end was cut by 6 bases, the J end by 4 bases, with 16 bases between. CDR3 loop: CASSQSPGEYNEQFF. The CDR3 nucleotides are TGTGCCAGCAGTCAATCACCCGGGGAGTACAATGAGCAGTTCTTC.

This clonotype was seen ten or more times. The V call is TRBV5-1, the J call TRBJ2-1, with D maybe TRBD1 (6 bases). Trimming removed 1 base from V and 3 bases from J, with 14 bases in between. Germline V gene lookup returns CDR1 SGHRS and CDR2 YFSETQ. This CDR3 has 16 amino acids. This CDR3 is CASSLMGGDNYNEQFF. CDR3 nucleotides: TGCGCCAGCAGCTTGATGGGTGGGGACAACTACAATGAGCAGTTCTTC.

V usage is TRBV7-9 and J usage is TRBJ2-1; 15 bases are shared with TRBD2. Germline CDR1 SEHNR, CDR2 FQNEAQ (reference sequence). The V segment lost 6 bases and the J segment 6 bases; nucleotides outside the gene matches: 12. There are 18 residues in the CDR3. The CDR3 DNA is TGTGCCAGCAGTCCAGGACTAGCGGGAGGGCCATATCTCAATGAGCAGTTCTTC. Translating it yields CASSPGLAGGPYLNEQFF.

The table lists this clonotype with a few counts. Without the conserved terminal phenylalanine or tryptophan, this CDR3 likely stems from a read error. The chain employs TRBV2 and TRBJ2-1, with unresolved D. Deletions cut 4 bases from V and 1 base from J, with 11 bases between. The CDR3 sequence is 15 residues long. The germline gives CDR1 SNHLY, CDR2 FYNNEI. The CDR3 loop is CASSGPSSSYNEQFS. As DNA, the CDR3 is TGTGCCAGCAGTGGGCCCTCTTCGTCCTACAATGAGCAGTTCTCC.

This clonotype was found a few times. V and J are TRBV12-3 or TRBV12-4 and TRBJ2-5; possibly TRBD2 for D (6 bases). Trimming took off 3 bases at V and 4 bases at J, with 15 bases between the two ends. CDR3 length: 15 residues. CDR3 DNA sequence: TGTGCCAGCAGTTTTGCGGGAACGCGGGGAGAGACCCAGTACTTC. Its translation: CASSFAGTRGETQYF.

This chain uses TRBV7-9 with TRBJ1-5, with 8 positions matching TRBD1. CDR1 SEHNR and CDR2 FQNEAQ come from the germline V gene (reference sequence). With 2 bases clipped from V and 3 bases from J, the junction kept 3 bases outside the gene matches. The CDR3 loop spans 15 amino acids. Here the CDR3 DNA reads TGTGCCAGCAGCTTATGGACAGGGAACAATCAGCCCCAGCATTTT. Its translation: CASSLWTGNNQPQHF.

This chain joins TRBV5-1 and TRBJ2-7; 8 nucleotides line up with TRBD2. Per the germline V gene, CDR1 is SGHRS and CDR2 is YFSETQ. The ends lost 4 bases at V and 3 bases at J; junction bases unmatched: 6. The CDR3 loop spans 14 amino acids. For the CDR3, the DNA is TGCGCCAGCAGCACGAGCGGGAGCCTCTACGAGCAGTACTTC. This sequence encodes CASSTSGSLYEQYF.

This clonotype was seen repeatedly, ten times or more. The chain uses TRBV6-1 and TRBJ2-7; the match to TRBD2 covers 8 bases. CDR1 is MNHNS, CDR2 SASEGT, per germline. The CDR3 spans 12 residues. V lost 5 bases to trimming and J lost 4 bases; unmatched junction nucleotides: 1. The CDR3 is CASSPGGYEQYF. The CDR3 coding sequence is TGTGCCAGCAGTCCGGGAGGGTACGAGCAGTACTTC.

This clonotype was counted a few times. The chain combines TRBV20-1 with TRBJ2-3, with a weak D call TRBD1 (6 bases). The germline V gene has CDR1 DFQATT and CDR2 SNEGSKA (reference sequence). V lost 4 bases and J lost 1, with 12 bases in between. There are 14 residues in the CDR3. The chain's CDR3 is CSATRRGGTDTQYF. CDR3 in DNA: TGCAGTGCTACCCGCAGGGGAGGCACAGATACGCAGTATTTT.

With respect to this clonotype: The junction departs from the called germline gene at one end, perhaps through a read error. This chain joins TRBV4-1 and TRBJ1-4; possible D gene TRBD1, 6 bases. Germline CDR1 is MGHRA and CDR2 is YSYEKL. The CDR3 extends over 14 amino acids. The DNA for the CDR3 is TGCGACAGCAGGGGAGATTATCCTAATGAAAAACTGTTTTTT. This gives the protein CDSRGDYPNEKLFF.

The genes are TRBV20-1 and TRBJ2-1; 12 bases agree with TRBD2. The CDR3 covers 15 residues. J gave up 9 bases and V 5 bases, and 11 bases lay outside the gene matches. Germline lookup yields CDR1 DFQATT and CDR2 SNEGSKA (reference sequence). CDR3 residues: CSAGPPSGGAVEQFF. In nucleotides, the CDR3 is TGCAGTGCTGGGCCTCCTAGCGGGGGGGCGGTTGAGCAGTTCTTC.

The chain is built from TRBV20-1 and TRBJ2-1, with a weak D call TRBD2 (5 bases). The germline V gene has CDR1 DFQATT and CDR2 SNEGSKA (reference sequence). The CDR3 sequence is 13 residues long. Between the trimmed V and J ends, which lost 0 bases and 5 bases, there was a span of 8 bases. CDR3 coding DNA: TGCAGTGCTAGAGAAGCGGCTGACAATGAGCAGTTCTTC. Protein product: CSAREAADNEQFF.

This clonotype has a handful of counts. The gene calls are TRBV30 and TRBJ1-1; D possibly corresponds to TRBD1 (5 bases). Germline lookup yields CDR1 GTSNPN and CDR2 SVGIG (reference sequence). V was shortened by 5 bases and J by 7 bases, with 20 bases between the two germline ends. The CDR3 loop spans 14 amino acids. The CDR3 coding sequence is TGTGCCTGGGTACCGCTACCGCGGGGGGTTGAAGCTTTCTTT. It yields the protein CAWVPLPRGVEAFF.

J is TRBJ2-6 and V is TRBV11-2; a weak D match, TRBD1 (7 bases). The CDR3 is made up of 19 amino acids. The germline CDR1 and CDR2 sequences are SGHAT and FQNNGV. V lost 0 bases, J lost 1 base, and 16 bases lay in between. DNA for the CDR3: TGTGCCAGCAGCTTAGATTTTTCCAGGGGGGTATCTGGGGCCAACGTCCTGACTTTC. Protein: CASSLDFSRGVSGANVLTF.

The chain couples TRBV5-1 to TRBJ1-2; 9 bases fit TRBD1. J lost 7 bases, V lost 4 bases, and 5 bases had no gene match. The germline V gene encodes CDR1 SGHRS and CDR2 YFSETQ. There are 13 residues in the CDR3. Written as DNA, the CDR3 is TGCGCCAGCAGCGGGGGGACAGGGAGTGGCTACACCTTC. Its protein product is CASSGGTGSGYTF.

This clonotype was detected only a few times. V gene TRBV4-2 combines with J gene TRBJ2-2, with 9 bases aligning to TRBD1. With V trimmed by 0 bases and J by 7 bases, 15 bases remained unmatched. Germline CDR1 is LGHNA and CDR2 is YNFKEQ. The length of the CDR3 is 19 residues. The CDR3 region has the DNA TGTGCCAGCAGCCAAGAAAGGGGAGGTTACAGGGGGCAAATCGGGGAGCTGTTTTTT. This encodes CASSQERGGYRGQIGELFF.

At least ten counts were recorded for this clonotype. The chain uses TRBV6-4 and TRBJ2-2; D unresolved. The V and J ends lost 0 bases and 4 bases respectively, with 6 bases between them. CDR3 size: 14 residues. Germline lookup yields CDR1 MRHNA and CDR2 SNTAGT. Here the CDR3 DNA reads TGTGCCAGCAGTGACTCAGAGGTCACCGGGGAGCTGTTTTTT. Translation: CASSDSEVTGELFF.

The chain recombines TRBV7-9 with TRBJ2-2; 8 bases agree with TRBD2. After removal of 5 bases from V and 7 bases from J, the junction contained 21 bases not matched to a gene. The CDR3 runs 19 residues. Germline CDR1 is SEHNR and CDR2 is FQNEAQ (reference sequence). In DNA, the CDR3 is TGTGCCAGCAGCCCCCCGCGTACCGGGCAGCGGGAGTTTAACGGGGAGCTGTTTTTT. It is translated as CASSPPRTGQREFNGELFF.

In this sample, this clonotype turned up many times. The rearrangement joins TRBV27 to TRBJ2-2; D gene unclear. V gave up 7 bases and J gave up 0 bases, with 15 bases separating them. Germline V gives CDR1 MNHEY, CDR2 SMNVEV (reference sequence). The CDR3 loop spans 16 amino acids. This CDR3 is CASKRTYGSNTGELFF. The CDR3, as DNA: TGTGCCAGCAAAAGGACGTATGGCTCGAACACCGGGGAGCTGTTTTTT.

This clonotype was detected many times. This chain uses TRBV28 with TRBJ2-1, with D possibly being TRBD1 or TRBD2 (5 bases each). Germline V lookup: CDR1 MDHEN, CDR2 SYDVKM. There are 14 residues in the CDR3. V lost 3 bases and J 6 bases, leaving 12 bases between the germline ends. The CDR3: CASSFGGDLNEQFF. The CDR3 DNA follows: TGTGCCAGCAGTTTCGGTGGGGACCTCAATGAGCAGTTCTTC.

This clonotype has at least ten counts. This CDR3 reads CASSFDSNTEAFF. CDR3 sequence (DNA): TGTGCCAGCAGCTTTGACAGTAACACTGAAGCTTTCTTT. This sequence joins TRBV7-2 and TRBJ1-1; weak D call: TRBD1 (5 bases). The germline CDR1 and CDR2 sequences are SGHTA and FQGNSA. This CDR3 is built from 13 residues. Trimming took off 3 bases at V and 2 bases at J, with 7 bases between the two ends.

Many counts were recorded for this clonotype. The rearrangement links TRBV6-1 to TRBJ2-5; 10 bases agree with TRBD1. Unmatched junction bases numbered 1, after V lost 8 bases and J lost 4 bases. Germline values: CDR1 MNHNS, CDR2 SASEGT. This CDR3 region has 12 residues. The CDR3 coding sequence is TGTGCCAGCGGGGACAGGGGAGAGACCCAGTACTTC. Amino acid sequence: CASGDRGETQYF.